This TCR beta chain comes out of a study of T cell responses to AZD1222 COVID-19 vaccine (dated by TCRdb to the early 2020s). Regarding the complete study: AZD1222 recipients given second doses at about 4 weeks or at about 12 weeks were pooled, since spike-specific TCR depth and breadth were not found to differ between the two schedules. Trial participants were enrolled by age into 18-55, 56-69 and 70-plus year subgroups, with roughly 150, 30 and 60 TCR-sequenced participants respectively. A total of over 230 trial participants underwent TCR sequencing, of whom about 200 received two doses of AZD1222 and about 25 received two doses of the MenACWY control vaccine.

What the time point label conveys for this sample: baseline before first vaccination. The vaccinee samples were drawn from two UK trials, COV001 and COV002, one of which was a single-blind randomized controlled phase 2/3 trial testing AZD1222 (ChAdOx1 nCoV-19) in healthy adults. For TCRbeta chain sequencing, PBMC samples from trial participants were taken at day 0 and at day 28 after the second dose. The CDR3 regions of human TCRbeta chains were subjected to immunosequencing. Turning to the authors' computational methods: TCRs in the repertoires were compared against a reference library of SARS-CoV-2-specific TCRs that had been generated with the MIRA antigen-specificity platform. Breadth meant the fraction of unique TCRs that were SARS-CoV-2-associated, whereas depth meant the fraction of total T cells that were SARS-CoV-2-associated. Using the MIRA data, every spike-specific TCR was mapped to the spike region that the TCR reacted to and assigned to either a CD4 or a CD8 class. Log10-transformed breadth and depth values were compared by one-way ANOVA with Sidak's multiple comparisons tests. This is the immuneACCESS table as TCRdb keeps it, with only in-frame sequences that have V and J called. A part of the clones is gone; compared with another copy, unresolved V genes explain less than half, and the rest is unexplained. V, J and clone size reflect that table, while D and trimming were determined from the DNA. The sample data list about 120,000 clones, and over 80% of these were observed just once. The ten top clones hold 1.1% of the sample.

V has 1 base trimmed and J has 1 base trimmed; junction bases matching no gene number 8. For CDR1 and CDR2, the germline V gene (reference sequence) lists LGHDT and YNNKEL. The CDR3 goes from the cysteine to the phenylalanine over 17 residues. Just the 51-base CDR3 DNA is kept, in frame starting at base 1. What the work shows at the level of the full study, not this receptor alone: In the small 56-69-year group, the increase in depth fell short of significance, most likely because of low power. Conclusions about previously exposed vaccinees are limited because only six or seven AZD1222 recipients were SARS-CoV-2 seropositive at baseline. Nearly half of unique spike-specific TCRs reportedly recognized epitopes outside regions mutated in the B.1.351 and B.1.1.7 variants. The vaccine-associated CD4 TCRs covered the entire spike protein, and the dominant responses fell in regions 160-218 and 743-854. Because no day 14 peak-response samples were available, repertoires were characterized only after the peak T cell response. Spike-specific TCR breadth and depth rose significantly after two AZD1222 doses compared with day 0 and with MenACWY recipients. Participants were mostly white British and included more females than males, and it was suggested by the authors that clonal diversity may have been underestimated.

This clone was seen just once. Its antigen is not yet known. Nothing much larger sits one base from this clone, and base qualities are not available. Recombination connected TRBV3-1 (or the pseudogene TRBV3-2) to TRBJ2-7; TRBD2 agrees with 9 junctional bases. Sequenced here: peripheral blood, sampled on day 0 of AZD1222 vaccination. The receptor comes from an adult in good health. The CDR3 reads CASSQGGVAGASYEQYF. The nucleotides are TGTGCCAGCAGCCAAGGGGGGGTAGCGGGAGCTTCCTACGAGCAGTACTTC.